This entry lists 14 T cell receptor beta chains sequenced from one sample in a study of blood T cell repertoires in COVID-19 (dated by TCRdb to 2019 to 2021). To prepare the library, the immunoSEQ multiplex PCR assay was applied. TCRdb mirrors the immuneACCESS table, restricted to in-frame sequences. Some clones are absent from its copies; in checked studies, under half trace to an unresolved V gene, and the reason for the others is unknown. The sample table lists approximately 250,000 clones, about 82% of them with a count of one. The ten largest make up roughly 5% of the sample. The sequenced material came from peripheral blood. These receptors all come from a man aged 45-65 years with COVID-19, enrolled during active disease.

The chain uses TRBV11-2 and TRBJ2-5; D possibly corresponds to TRBD2 (5 bases). CDR3 length: 14 residues. Germline CDR1 reads SGHAT; CDR2 reads FQNNGV. The germline V and J ends were trimmed by 5 bases and 0 bases, with 10 bases remaining between them. CDR3 sequence: CASSPGLDQETQYF. DNA of the CDR3: TGTGCCAGCAGCCCCGGACTCGACCAAGAGACCCAGTACTTC.

The J gene is TRBJ2-1, the V gene TRBV5-5, with TRBD2 as a possible D gene (6 bases). The CDR3 is 14 residues long. Germline V gene sequence: CDR1 SGHKS, CDR2 YYEKEE (reference sequence). Trimming pared 2 bases from V and 5 bases from J, leaving 11 bases between. DNA of the CDR3: TGTGCCAGCAGCTTAGTGGGGGGAAACAATGAGCAGTTCTTC. Translated: CASSLVGGNNEQFF.

This chain connects TRBV7-2 to TRBJ2-5; D perhaps matches TRBD1 (5 bases). The germline V gene has CDR1 SGHTA and CDR2 FQGNSA. CDR3 length: 13 residues. With 1 base removed from V and 5 bases from J, the gap between germline ends came to 8 bases. The CDR3, as DNA: TGTGCCAGCAGCTTAGACCCAGGGGAGACCCAGTACTTC. It translates to CASSLDPGETQYF.

This chain connects TRBV25-1 to TRBJ1-4, with D unclear. Trimming stripped 8 bases from V and 7 bases from J, with 17 bases between. Germline CDR1 is MGHDK and CDR2 is SYGVNS. The CDR3 has 14 amino acids. CDR3 bases: TGTGCCAGCGCCCTGACGGGAACCGGTGAAAAACTGTTTTTT. This translates into CASALTGTGEKLFF.

The chain combines TRBV10-3 with TRBJ1-3; D ambiguous. The CDR3 has 13 amino acids. The germline V gene has CDR1 ENHRY and CDR2 SYGVKD. Trimming removed 4 bases from V and 4 bases from J, with 8 bases in between. The DNA of the CDR3 is TGTGCCATCAGTGGCTCAGCGGGAAACACCATATATTTT. It translates to CAISGSAGNTIYF.

The chain combines TRBV27 with TRBJ2-3; TRBD1 might be the D (6 bases). Trimming cost V 5 bases and J 0 bases, with 24 bases left between them. This CDR3 region has 19 residues. CDR1 and CDR2 from the germline V gene are MNHEY and SMNVEV (reference sequence). CDR3: CASSPAMGGGVYSTDTQYF. The CDR3 DNA sequence: TGTGCCAGCAGTCCAGCAATGGGTGGGGGCGTGTATAGCACAGATACGCAGTATTTT.

The chain combines TRBV9 with TRBJ2-3; 13 nucleotides line up with TRBD2. Trimming removed 3 bases from V and 5 bases from J; junction bases left unmatched: 9. The germline gives CDR1 SGDLS, CDR2 YYNGEE. This CDR3 has 17 residues. CDR3 residues: CASSAHRTSGGGDTQYF. In nucleotides, the CDR3 is TGTGCCAGCAGCGCCCACCGGACTAGCGGGGGCGGAGATACGCAGTATTTT. Looking up the rest from reference TRBV9 and TRBJ2-3 gives the full variable domain: DSGVTQTPKHLITATGQRVTLRCSPRSGDLSVYWYQQSLDQGLQFLIQYYNGEERAKGNILERFSAQQFPDLHSELNLSSLELGDSALYFCASSAHRTSGGGDTQYFGPGTRLTVL.

V and J are TRBV21-1 and TRBJ2-1; whether TRBD2, the table's D call, matches the DNA was not checked. TRBV21-1 is an annotated pseudogene. There are 16 residues in the CDR3. CDR3 DNA: TGTGCCAGCAGCTCCTGGGGGTGGGGACCCCTCGGGGGGCAGTTCTTC. It encodes CASSSWGWGPLGGQFF.

CDR3 protein: CASSIASGGAYEQYF. The CDR3 DNA sequence: TGTGCCAGTAGTATTGCGTCAGGGGGTGCCTACGAGCAGTACTTC. The rearrangement joins TRBV19 to TRBJ2-7, with TRBD1 matching 7 bases. Unmatched junction bases numbered 7, after V lost 3 bases and J lost 2 bases. The CDR3 extends over 15 amino acids. CDR1 and CDR2 from the germline V gene are LNHDA and SQIVND (reference sequence).

This rearrangement joins TRBV5-1 to TRBJ2-2; weak D call: TRBD1 (5 bases). Germline assignment: CDR1 SGHRS and CDR2 YFSETQ. The ends were cut back, 0 bases at V and 0 bases at J, with 6 bases in the middle. The CDR3 is 15 amino acids. CDR3 amino acids: CASSLARANTGELFF. The CDR3 DNA follows: TGCGCCAGCAGCTTGGCCAGGGCGAACACCGGGGAGCTGTTTTTT. Combining the CDR3 with reference TRBV5-1 and TRBJ2-2 gives the whole variable domain KAGVTQTPRYLIKTRGQQVTLSCSPISGHRSVSWYQQTPGQGLQFLFEYFSETQRNKGNFPGRFSGRQFSNSRSEMNVSTLELGDSALYLCASSLARANTGELFFGEGSRLTVL.

The chain couples TRBV7-2 to TRBJ2-1, with D possibly TRBD1 on 6 matching bases. Looked up from germline, CDR1 is SGHTA and CDR2 is FQGNSA. This CDR3 contains 14 residues. Between the trimmed V and J ends, which lost 5 bases and 1 base, there was a span of 9 bases. CDR3 residues: CASSMTGSYNEQFF. The CDR3 bases are TGTGCCAGCAGCATGACAGGTTCCTACAATGAGCAGTTCTTC.

The J gene is TRBJ2-5, the V gene TRBV4-3, with 8 nucleotides matching TRBD1. Germline trimming cut 4 bases from V and 4 bases from J; bases unmatched to any gene: 5. Germline V gene lookup returns CDR1 LGHNA and CDR2 YSLEER. CDR3 size: 14 residues. This CDR3 is CASSPRGRAETQYF. As DNA, the CDR3 is TGCGCCAGCAGCCCCAGGGGGCGGGCAGAGACCCAGTACTTC.

CDR3 residues: CASSVGTLAKNIQYF. CDR3 in DNA: TGTGCCAGCAGCGTTGGGACACTAGCCAAAAACATTCAGTACTTC. The rearrangement links TRBV5-8 to TRBJ2-4, with D perhaps matching TRBD1 (6 bases). The CDR3 loop spans 15 amino acids. V was clipped by 4 bases and J by 0 bases, with 11 bases between them. Germline loops: CDR1 SGHTS, CDR2 YDEGEE.

The chain links TRBV10-2 to TRBJ1-1; D might be TRBD1 (5 bases). Trimming shortened V by 3 bases and J by 2 bases, and 10 bases separated the two germline ends. Germline V CDR1 and CDR2: WSHSY, SAAADI. The CDR3 runs 14 residues. The CDR3 DNA reads as TGCGCCAGCAGTGATATAGACAGAAACACTGAAGCTTTCTTT. Amino acid sequence: CASSDIDRNTEAFF.